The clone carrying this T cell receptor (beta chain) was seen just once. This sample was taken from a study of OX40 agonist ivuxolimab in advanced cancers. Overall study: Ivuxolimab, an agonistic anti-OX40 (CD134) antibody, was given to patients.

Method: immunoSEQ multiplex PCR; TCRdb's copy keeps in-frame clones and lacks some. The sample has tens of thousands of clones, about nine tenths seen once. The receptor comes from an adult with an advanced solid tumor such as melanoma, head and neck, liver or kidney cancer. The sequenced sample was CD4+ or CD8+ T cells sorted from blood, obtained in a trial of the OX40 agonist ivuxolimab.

CDR3 residues: CASSLSRGLGYGYTF. CDR3 nucleotides: TGTGCCAGCAGCTTAAGCCGAGGGTTGGGCTATGGCTACACCTTC. The gene calls are TRBV5-6 and TRBJ1-2; unclear D gene. This CDR3 region has 15 residues. The V gene lost 2 bases and the J gene lost 4 bases, with 15 bases spanning the gap. Germline V gives CDR1 SGHDT, CDR2 YYEEEE. The full variable domain, rest sourced from reference TRBV5-6 and TRBJ1-2, is DAGVTQSPTHLIKTRGQQVTLRCSPKSGHDTVSWYQQALGQGPQFIFQYYEEEERQRGNFPDRFSGHQFPNYSSELNVNALLLGDSALYLCASSLSRGLGYGYTFGSGTRLTVV.